This T cell receptor (beta chain) was identified during a study of Graves' ophthalmopathy and Graves' hyperthyroidism. Researchers took RNA transcripts and amplified TCR beta CDR3 regions from them. The first-round RT-PCR employed HTBI primers together with the Qiagen OneStep RT-PCR kit. A multiplex PCR was then performed as the second round. TCRdb ran MiXCR on the multiplex PCR reads and lists one entry per CDR3 protein. This sample yields about 180,000 distinct CDR3 sequences, of which around two fifths are seen a single time; roughly 5.8% belongs to the top ten. V trimming: 4 bases; J trimming: 9 bases; junction bases outside the gene matches: 10. This CDR3 is built from 16 residues. In germline, CDR1 is SEHNR, CDR2 FQNEAQ (reference sequence). This clonotype was seen repeatedly, ten times or more.

The chain couples TRBV7-9 to TRBJ1-6, with TRBD1 matching over 9 bases. The TCR originated in a woman in her thirties or forties with Graves' ophthalmopathy. Sequencing was carried out using peripheral blood. The DNA for the CDR3 is TGTGCCAGCAGCTCCGAGGGGACAGGGTATGGTTCACCCCTCCACTTT. Its translation is CASSSEGTGYGSPLHF.